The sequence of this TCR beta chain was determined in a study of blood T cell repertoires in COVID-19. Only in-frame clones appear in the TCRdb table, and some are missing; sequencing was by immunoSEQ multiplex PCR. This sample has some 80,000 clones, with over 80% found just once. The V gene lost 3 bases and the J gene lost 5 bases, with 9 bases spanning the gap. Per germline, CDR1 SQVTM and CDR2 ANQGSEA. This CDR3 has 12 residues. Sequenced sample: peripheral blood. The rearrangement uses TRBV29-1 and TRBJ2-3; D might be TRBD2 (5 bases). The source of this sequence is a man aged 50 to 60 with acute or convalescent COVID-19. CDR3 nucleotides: TGCAGCGTTGATGGAGGTGGAGATACGCAGTATTTT. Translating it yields CSVDGGGDTQYF.